This TCR beta chain was observed in a study of human T cells and chemical hapten exposure. This clonotype was counted ten times or more. Time point meaning: patch test 3, about 24 weeks after DPC sensitization. Treatment noted: therapeutic diphenylcyclopropenone sensitization with weekly scalp DPC. Extraction yielded total RNA from whole blood (unfractionated). Per the germline V gene, CDR1 is KGHSH and CDR2 is LQKENI. Trimming took 1 base from V and 4 from J, leaving 5 bases between them. This CDR3 contains 12 residues. TCRdb re-called the RACE reads through MiXCR, storing one row per CDR3 protein. This sample has tens of thousands of distinct CDR3 sequences; more than 9.5% occur once, and the top ten carry 2% to 2.5%.

The material sequenced was whole blood, taken in connection with sensitization to the hapten diphenylcyclopropenone (DPC). This sequence originates from a woman between 40 and 50 years old with alopecia areata. Some clones in this sample may be carry-over from other donors' samples. The chain joins TRBV18 to TRBJ2-7, with TRBD1 as a possible D gene (5 bases). CDR3 residues: CASSPRQYEQYF. The CDR3 bases are TGTGCCAGCTCACCACGACAGTACGAGCAGTACTTC.